This entry lists 26 T cell receptor beta chains sequenced from one sample in a study of blood T cells in healthy people across ages. The second PCR ran roughly 6 to 12 cycles with a sample-barcoded 5' primer and J-beta primers. TCRdb used MiXCR to reprocess the 5' RACE reads, holding one entry per CDR3 protein. The sample lists around 1,500,000 distinct CDR3 sequences; roughly 30% were seen once. The specimen sequenced was blood. The source is a woman aged 30 to 39 in good health.

This clonotype was counted at least ten times. The V and J genes are TRBV10-3 and TRBJ2-1, with D possibly being TRBD1 or TRBD2 (5 bases each). Germline CDR1 reads ENHRY; CDR2 reads SYGVKD. The V end lost 5 bases, the J end lost 7 bases, and 18 bases lay between the germline ends. The CDR3 totals 15 residues. The CDR3 reads CAISQSGQMGNEQFF. CDR3 in DNA: TGTGCCATCAGTCAGAGCGGACAAATGGGGAATGAGCAGTTCTTC.

The chain combines TRBV29-1 with TRBJ2-3; 9 bases align to TRBD1. The germline CDR1 and CDR2 sequences are SQVTM and ANQGSEA. CDR3 length: 14 residues. The J segment lost 6 bases and the V segment lost 5 bases, leaving 9 bases of the junction unmatched. The CDR3 nucleotides read TGCAGCGTTAGAACTGGGACAGGGAGGGATACGCAGTATTTT. This gives the protein CSVRTGTGRDTQYF.

This clonotype has only a few counts. As DNA, the CDR3 is TGTGCCAGCTCACCATTACAGGGCAATCAGCCCCAGCATTTT. Translated: CASSPLQGNQPQHF. The genes are TRBV18 and TRBJ1-5; TRBD1 might be the D (5 bases). This CDR3 region has 14 residues. Trimming removed 2 bases at V and 2 bases at J, with 7 bases between. The germline gives CDR1 KGHSH, CDR2 LQKENI.

The J gene is TRBJ2-1, the V gene TRBV10-3; TRBD1 aligns across 8 bases. Germline V lookup: CDR1 ENHRY, CDR2 SYGVKD. This CDR3 is built from 16 residues. V was pared by 0 bases and J by 9 bases, with 10 bases of the junction left unmatched. The CDR3 bases are TGTGCCATCAGTGAGTCGGGCCAGGGGGCACACAGTGAGCAGTTCTTC. This translates into CAISESGQGAHSEQFF.

This clonotype was counted at least ten times. The rearrangement joins TRBV12-3 or TRBV12-4 to TRBJ2-5; D not resolved. Trimming removed 3 bases at V and 5 bases at J, with 13 bases between. This CDR3 spans 14 amino acids. The CDR3 DNA follows: TGTGCCAGCAGTTTGTTAGGAGACTGGGAGACCCAGTACTTC. Amino acids: CASSLLGDWETQYF.

To note about this clonotype: A read error may explain this, as a much larger clone is one base away. The CDR3 does not close with the conserved phenylalanine or tryptophan, likely indicating a read error. The rearrangement joins TRBV10-3 to TRBJ2-1; D is ambiguous. The CDR3 length is 12 residues. Germline CDR1 is ENHRY and CDR2 is SYGVKD. V was clipped by 0 bases and J by 8 bases, with 5 bases between them. CDR3 in amino acids: CAISESRDEQFC. The CDR3 DNA reads as TGTGCCATCAGTGAGTCTAGGGATGAGCAGTTCTGC.

V usage is TRBV5-1 and J usage is TRBJ1-2, with D perhaps TRBD1 (6 bases). Trimming took 5 bases from V and 6 from J, leaving 14 bases between them. The CDR3 is made up of 13 amino acids. CDR1 and CDR2 from the germline V gene are SGHRS and YFSETQ. CDR3 protein: CASSWGGDNGYTF. Here the CDR3 DNA reads TGCGCCAGCAGTTGGGGCGGGGACAATGGCTACACCTTC.

This clonotype was counted ten times or more. The chain couples TRBV10-3 to TRBJ2-1, with 7 positions matching TRBD2. Per germline, CDR1 ENHRY and CDR2 SYGVKD. The CDR3 is made up of 15 amino acids. The J segment lost 10 bases and the V segment lost 1 base, leaving 10 bases of the junction unmatched. CDR3 sequence reads: CAISEFPGAGAEQFF. CDR3 coding DNA: TGTGCCATCAGTGAGTTTCCCGGGGCGGGAGCCGAGCAGTTCTTC.

The chain couples TRBV6-1 to TRBJ2-1, with a tentative D call TRBD2 (5 bases). Germline CDR1 reads MNHNS; CDR2 reads SASEGT. CDR3 size: 13 residues. With 3 bases removed from V and 9 bases from J, the gap between germline ends came to 12 bases. The CDR3 loop reads CASSDGLLGEQFF. The CDR3 DNA is TGTGCCAGCAGTGACGGACTTTTAGGTGAGCAGTTCTTC.

The gene calls are TRBV24-1 and TRBJ2-1; no definite D call. Trimming pared 2 bases from V and 0 bases from J, leaving 4 bases between. CDR1 and CDR2 from the germline V gene are KGHDR and SFDVKD. The length of the CDR3 is 14 residues. CDR3 DNA: TGTGCCACCAGTGATTACAGCTCCTACAATGAGCAGTTCTTC. The encoded protein is CATSDYSSYNEQFF.

The V and J genes are TRBV29-1 and TRBJ1-2; TRBD1 agrees at 7 bases. The CDR3 has 14 residues. V trimming: 2 bases; J trimming: 7 bases; junction bases outside the gene matches: 10. The germline V gene has CDR1 SQVTM and CDR2 ANQGSEA. In nucleotides, the CDR3 is TGCAGCGTTGAACCCCGACAGGGTCTCAGTGGCTACACCTTC. Translated, it gives CSVEPRQGLSGYTF.

This clonotype turned up a few times. The rearrangement joins TRBV11-2 to TRBJ2-5; maybe TRBD1 (6 bases). V was clipped by 1 base and J by 5 bases, with 14 bases between them. Germline-derived CDR1 and CDR2 are SGHAT and FQNNGV. CDR3 length: 15 amino acids. CDR3 amino acids: CASSLAPDTGETQYF. CDR3 coding DNA: TGTGCCAGCAGCTTAGCGCCGGACACAGGGGAGACCCAGTACTTC. The entire variable domain, with the rest obtained from reference TRBV11-2 and TRBJ2-5, is as follows: EAGVAQSPRYKIIEKRQSVAFWCNPISGHATLYWYQQILGQGPKLLIQFQNNGVVDDSQLPKDRFSAERLKGVDSTLKIQPAKLEDSAVYLCASSLAPDTGETQYFGPGTRLLVL.

This chain connects TRBV7-9 to TRBJ2-1, with no clear D. CDR1 is SEHNR and CDR2 is FQNEAQ in the germline V gene (reference sequence). CDR3 size: 12 residues. Trimming took off 6 bases at V and 6 bases at J, with 9 bases between the two ends. The CDR3 loop reads CASSFSANEQFF. CDR3 DNA sequence: TGTGCCAGCAGTTTTTCAGCCAATGAGCAGTTCTTC. Based on the CDR3 plus reference TRBV7-9 and TRBJ2-1, the full variable domain is DTGVSQNPRHKITKRGQNVTFRCDPISEHNRLYWYRQTLGQGPEFLTYFQNEAQLEKSRLLSDRFSAERPKGSFSTLEIQRTEQGDSAMYLCASSFSANEQFFGPGTRLTVL.

The gene calls are TRBV28 and TRBJ2-5; D tentatively reads TRBD1 or TRBD2 (5 bases each). The CDR3 is 15 amino acids. V lost 1 base, J lost 5 bases, and 14 bases lay in between. CDR1 is MDHEN and CDR2 is SYDVKM in the germline V gene. The CDR3: CASSLLAGRRETQYF. CDR3 nucleotide sequence: TGTGCCAGCAGTTTATTAGCAGGGAGAAGGGAGACCCAGTACTTC.

J is TRBJ2-2 and V is TRBV12-3 or TRBV12-4; 9 bases line up with TRBD1. V was clipped by 8 bases and J by 9 bases; unmatched bases: 1. This CDR3 is 11 amino acids long. The CDR3 is CASGQGRELFF. For the CDR3, the DNA is TGTGCCAGCGGACAGGGGAGGGAGCTGTTTTTT.

Worth noting for this clonotype: A read error may account for a junction end that differs from germline. The chain recombines TRBV5-1 with TRBJ2-3; maybe TRBD2 (6 bases). The germline CDR1 and CDR2 sequences are SGHRS and YFSETQ. CDR3 length: 13 amino acids. The CDR3 DNA sequence: TGCGCCAGCAGGGAGGGTTTTTCGGATACGCGGTATTTT. Translation: CASREGFSDTRYF.

As to this clonotype: Its ends do not fully match the called genes, so a read error is possible. This chain uses TRBV7-9 with TRBJ1-4; no firm D call. The CDR3 has 15 residues. Per the germline V gene, CDR1 is SEHNR and CDR2 is FQNEAQ (reference sequence). CDR3 sequence reads: CASILAFSLGEKLFF. The CDR3 nucleotides read TGTGCCAGCATCTTAGCGTTTTCCTTGGGAGAAAAACTGTTTTTT.

This clonotype has a handful of counts. The chain is built from TRBV2 and TRBJ2-3; D remains unclear. The ends were cut back, 0 bases at V and 9 bases at J, with 10 bases in the middle. Germline assignment: CDR1 SNHLY and CDR2 FYNNEI. CDR3 length: 13 residues. The chain's CDR3 is CASSEAQVTTQYF. Written as DNA, the CDR3 is TGTGCCAGCAGTGAAGCGCAGGTGACCACGCAGTATTTT.

J is TRBJ2-7 and V is TRBV7-9, with D maybe TRBD2 (8 bases). Germline V CDR1 and CDR2: SEHNR, FQNEAQ (reference sequence). V gave up 1 base and J gave up 2 bases, with 24 bases separating them. The CDR3 covers 19 residues. This chain's CDR3 is CASSLEAVGGASGPYEQYF. The CDR3, as DNA: TGTGCCAGCAGCTTAGAGGCAGTAGGGGGCGCTAGCGGGCCCTACGAGCAGTACTTC. Drawing the rest from reference TRBV7-9 and TRBJ2-7, the complete variable domain is DTGVSQNPRHKITKRGQNVTFRCDPISEHNRLYWYRQTLGQGPEFLTYFQNEAQLEKSRLLSDRFSAERPKGSFSTLEIQRTEQGDSAMYLCASSLEAVGGASGPYEQYFGPGTRLTVT.

This clonotype was detected only a few times. The chain links TRBV5-1 to TRBJ2-5; D is tentatively TRBD1 or TRBD2 (6 bases each). The CDR3 covers 14 residues. The V end was cut by 6 bases, the J end by 1 base, with 13 bases between. Germline lookup yields CDR1 SGHRS and CDR2 YFSETQ. The CDR3 protein is CASKGGRGQETQYF. CDR3 bases: TGCGCCAGCAAGGGAGGCAGGGGCCAAGAGACCCAGTACTTC. Full variable domain (outside the CDR3, taken from reference TRBV5-1 and TRBJ2-5): KAGVTQTPRYLIKTRGQQVTLSCSPISGHRSVSWYQQTPGQGLQFLFEYFSETQRNKGNFPGRFSGRQFSNSRSEMNVSTLELGDSALYLCASKGGRGQETQYFGPGTRLLVL.

The chain links TRBV20-1 to TRBJ2-3; 10 bases are shared with TRBD2. The germline V gene encodes CDR1 DFQATT and CDR2 SNEGSKA (reference sequence). The trim removed 0 bases at V and 4 bases at J, leaving 4 bases unmatched. There are 15 residues in the CDR3. The CDR3, as DNA: TGCAGTGCTAGAGATCTAGCGGGAGCCCCAGATACGCAGTATTTT. As protein: CSARDLAGAPDTQYF.

This clonotype was observed a few times. The chain joins TRBV20-1 to TRBJ2-1, with D tentatively TRBD1 or TRBD2 (5 bases each). V lost 7 bases and J 7 bases, leaving 14 bases between the germline ends. This CDR3 spans 12 amino acids. The V gene's germline CDR1 is DFQATT and CDR2 SNEGSKA (reference sequence). The CDR3: CSGGAFSNEQFF. The DNA for the CDR3 is TGCAGTGGAGGGGCGTTTAGTAATGAGCAGTTCTTC.

In its sample, this clonotype was seen once. This chain connects TRBV6-6 to TRBJ2-4; 13 bases match TRBD2. The closer fit of TRBJ2-5 to the DNA end suggests the J call may be wrong. Germline V gene data show CDR1 as MNHNY and CDR2 as SVGAGI (reference sequence). CDR3 length: 15 residues. In DNA, the CDR3 is TGTGCCAGCACAAATGGACTAGCGGGAGAAGAGACCCAGTACTTC. Amino acid sequence: CASTNGLAGEETQYF.

Only a few counts were recorded for this clonotype. The chain combines TRBV5-1 with TRBJ1-1; D is unclear. V shed 0 bases and J shed 6 bases, with 12 bases lying between them. CDR1 is SGHRS and CDR2 is YFSETQ in the germline V gene. CDR3 length: 14 residues. This CDR3 is CASSLDGGRAEAFF. The CDR3 bases are TGCGCCAGCAGCTTGGATGGAGGCCGTGCTGAAGCTTTCTTT. The full variable domain, rest sourced from reference TRBV5-1 and TRBJ1-1, is KAGVTQTPRYLIKTRGQQVTLSCSPISGHRSVSWYQQTPGQGLQFLFEYFSETQRNKGNFPGRFSGRQFSNSRSEMNVSTLELGDSALYLCASSLDGGRAEAFFGQGTRLTVV.

The rearrangement uses TRBV9 and TRBJ1-5; D uncertain. Trimming cost V 0 bases and J 5 bases, with 15 bases left between them. Germline loops: CDR1 SGDLS, CDR2 YYNGEE. The CDR3 runs to 16 residues. This chain's CDR3 is CASSVGGRFGDQPQHF. The CDR3 region has the DNA TGTGCCAGCAGCGTAGGGGGTAGGTTTGGCGATCAGCCCCAGCATTTT.

The rearrangement uses TRBV6-6 and TRBJ2-5; D tentatively fits TRBD1 or TRBD2 (6 bases each). The CDR3 is 13 residues long. In germline, CDR1 is MNHNY, CDR2 SVGAGI (reference sequence). Between the trimmed V and J ends, which lost 6 bases and 11 bases, there was a span of 19 bases. The DNA for the CDR3 is TGTGCCAGCAGGGAGGGGGGTCGGGATGAGCAGTACTTC. It yields the protein CASREGGRDEQYF.